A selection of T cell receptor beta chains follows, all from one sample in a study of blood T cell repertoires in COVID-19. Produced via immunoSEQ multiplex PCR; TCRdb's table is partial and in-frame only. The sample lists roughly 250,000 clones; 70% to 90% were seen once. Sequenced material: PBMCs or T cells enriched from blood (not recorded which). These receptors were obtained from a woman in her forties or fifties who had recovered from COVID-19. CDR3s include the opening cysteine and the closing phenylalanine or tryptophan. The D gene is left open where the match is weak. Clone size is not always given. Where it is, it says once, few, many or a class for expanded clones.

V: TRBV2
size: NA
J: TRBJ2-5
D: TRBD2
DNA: TGTGCCAGCAGTGACGGGACTAGCGGGCGTCAAGAGACCCAGTACTTC
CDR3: CASSDGTSGRQETQYF

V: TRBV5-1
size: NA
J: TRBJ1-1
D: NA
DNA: TGCGCCAGCAGCCACTTACAGGGAGGGAGAACTGAAGCTTTCTTT
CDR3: CASSHLQGGRTEAFF

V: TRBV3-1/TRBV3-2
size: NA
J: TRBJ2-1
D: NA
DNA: TGTGCCAGCAGCCCCCCGGGTCACTCCTACAATGAGCAGTTCTTC
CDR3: CASSPPGHSYNEQFF

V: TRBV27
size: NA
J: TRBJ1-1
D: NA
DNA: TGTGCCAGCAGTTTTACTACCAGGAACACTGAAGCTTTCTTT
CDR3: CASSFTTRNTEAFF

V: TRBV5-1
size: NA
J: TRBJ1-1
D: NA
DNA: TGCGCCAGCAGCTTTAATCCCACCAGTGAAGCTTTCTTT
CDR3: CASSFNPTSEAFF

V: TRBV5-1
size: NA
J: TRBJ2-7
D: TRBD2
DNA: TGCGCCAGCAGCTGGACTAGCGACGAGCAGTACTTC
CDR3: CASSWTSDEQYF

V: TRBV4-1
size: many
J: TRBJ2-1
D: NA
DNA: TGCGCCAGCACCCGGGATTACAATGAGCAGTTCTTC
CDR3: CASTRDYNEQFF

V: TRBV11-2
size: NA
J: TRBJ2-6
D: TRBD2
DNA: TGTGCCAGCAGCTCTGGACTAGCGAGAGACTCTGGGGCCAACGTCCTGACTTTC
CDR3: CASSSGLARDSGANVLTF

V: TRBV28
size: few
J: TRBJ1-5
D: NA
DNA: TGTGCCAGCAGGTGGACACCTTGGACCGAAGATAGCAATCAGCCCCAGCATTTT
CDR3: CASRWTPWTEDSNQPQHF

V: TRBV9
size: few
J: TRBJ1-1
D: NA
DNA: TGTGCCAGCAGCGTAGGACAGACAAACACTGAAGCTTTCTTT
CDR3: CASSVGQTNTEAFF

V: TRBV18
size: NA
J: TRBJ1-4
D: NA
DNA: TGTGCCAGCTCACTTGCCGGGGGTGAAAAACTGTTTTTT
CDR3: CASSLAGGEKLFF

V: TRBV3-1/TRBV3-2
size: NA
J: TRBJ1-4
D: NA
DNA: TGTGCCAGCAGCCCTTCGGACGGGGGACGGGAAAAACTGTTTTTT
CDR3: CASSPSDGGREKLFF

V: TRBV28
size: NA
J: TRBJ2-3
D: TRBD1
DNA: TGTGCCAGCAGTTTAACTAACAGGGGGGTGGGCACAGATACGCAGTATTTT
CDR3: CASSLTNRGVGTDTQYF

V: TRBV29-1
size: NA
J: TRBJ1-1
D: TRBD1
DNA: TGCAGCGTTGAGCCCCCGAGGGGGCGGTTCAGAGCTGAAGCTTTCTTT
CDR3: CSVEPPRGRFRAEAFF

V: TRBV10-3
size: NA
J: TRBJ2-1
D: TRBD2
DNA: TGTGCCATCAGTGAGAAGGCTAGCGGGAGTGTTGAGCAGTTCTTC
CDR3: CAISEKASGSVEQFF

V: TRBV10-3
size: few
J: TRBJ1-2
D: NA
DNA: TGTGCCATCAGTGAGCCTCCTTGGAGCCCTCTCTATGGCTACACCTTC
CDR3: CAISEPPWSPLYGYTF

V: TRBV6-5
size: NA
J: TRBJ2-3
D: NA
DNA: TGTGCCAGCTGTTGGGCGTTAAGCACAGATACGCAGTATTTT
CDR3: CASCWALSTDTQYF

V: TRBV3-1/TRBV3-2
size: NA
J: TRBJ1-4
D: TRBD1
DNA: TGTGCCAGCAGCCTAAGACCGACAGGGTTTAATGAAAAACTGTTTTTT
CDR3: CASSLRPTGFNEKLFF

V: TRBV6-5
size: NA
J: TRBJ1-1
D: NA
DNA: TGTGCCAGCAGAATGGCAGGGGCTAACACTGAAGCTTTCTTT
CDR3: CASRMAGANTEAFF

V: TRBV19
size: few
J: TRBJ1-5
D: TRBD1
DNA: TGTGCCAGTAGCCGGGGACAGGACAATCAGCCCCAGCATTTT
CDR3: CASSRGQDNQPQHF

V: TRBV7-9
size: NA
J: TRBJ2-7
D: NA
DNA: TGTGCCAGCAGTCCCGAAGCGGGCTCCTACGAGCAGTACTTC
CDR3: CASSPEAGSYEQYF

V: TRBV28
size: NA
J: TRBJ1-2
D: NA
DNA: TGTGCCAGCAGTTTTCTTTCGGCCGACAAGAGCCTCTATGGCTACACCTTC
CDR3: CASSFLSADKSLYGYTF

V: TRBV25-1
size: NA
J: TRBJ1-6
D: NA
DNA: TGTGCCAGCAGTACGACAGGATATAATTCACCCCTCCACTTT
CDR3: CASSTTGYNSPLHF

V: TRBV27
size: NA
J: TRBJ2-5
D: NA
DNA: TGTGCCAGCAGTATAGCAGCGGCTTTTCAAGAGACCCAGTACTTC
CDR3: CASSIAAAFQETQYF

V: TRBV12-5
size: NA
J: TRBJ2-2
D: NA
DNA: TGTGCTAGTGGTTTTGACAGTCAAACCGGGGAGCTGTTTTTT
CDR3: CASGFDSQTGELFF

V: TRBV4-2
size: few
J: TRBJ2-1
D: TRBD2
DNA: TGTGCCAGCAGCCTCTCGACTAGCGGGGGGGCAGGTGAGCAGTTCTTC
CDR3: CASSLSTSGGAGEQFF

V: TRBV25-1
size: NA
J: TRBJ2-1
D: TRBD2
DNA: TGTGCCAGCAGTGAACTTGGTACTAGCGGGAGCTCAAATGAGCAGTTCTTC
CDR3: CASSELGTSGSSNEQFF

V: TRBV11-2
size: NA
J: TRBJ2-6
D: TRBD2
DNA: TGTGCCAGCCATCGGCTCGGCGGGGAGGGTAGTGGGGCCAACGTCCTGACTTTC
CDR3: CASHRLGGEGSGANVLTF

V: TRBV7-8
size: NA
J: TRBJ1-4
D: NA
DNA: TGTGCCAGCAGCCCTACCCTGGGGCTTGCAACTAATGAAAAACTGTTTTTT
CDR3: CASSPTLGLATNEKLFF

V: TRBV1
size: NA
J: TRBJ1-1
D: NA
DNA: TGCACCAGCAGCCAATATCTCGAGCAGGAAGACACTGAAGCTTTCTTT
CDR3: CTSSQYLEQEDTEAFF

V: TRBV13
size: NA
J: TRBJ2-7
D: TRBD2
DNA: TGTGCCAGCAGCTTGGGGACTAGCGGGAGGTACGAGCAGTACTTC
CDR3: CASSLGTSGRYEQYF

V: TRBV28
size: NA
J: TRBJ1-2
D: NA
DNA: TGTGCCAGCAGTCTCTCAGGTTCCCGCTATGGCTACACCTTC
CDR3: CASSLSGSRYGYTF

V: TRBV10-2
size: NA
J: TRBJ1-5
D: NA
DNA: TGCGCCAGCAGTAACGGCCAGGGTCCCCAGCATTTT
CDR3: CASSNGQGPQHF

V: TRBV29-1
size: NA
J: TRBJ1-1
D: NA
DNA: TGCAGCGCGAACAGGGCACCGAACACTGAAGCTTTCTTT
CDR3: CSANRAPNTEAFF

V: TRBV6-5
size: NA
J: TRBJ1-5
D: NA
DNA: TGTGCCAGCAGTAGATTACAGGGAGTTCATCAGCCCCAGCATTTT
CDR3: CASSRLQGVHQPQHF

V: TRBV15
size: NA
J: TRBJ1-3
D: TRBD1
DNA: TGTGCCACCAGCAGAGACAGGGGGTCTGGAAACACCATATATTTT
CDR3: CATSRDRGSGNTIYF

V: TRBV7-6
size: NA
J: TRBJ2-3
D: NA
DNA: TGTGCCAGCAGCCCGCCGGGAGCCGATACGCAGTATTTT
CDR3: CASSPPGADTQYF

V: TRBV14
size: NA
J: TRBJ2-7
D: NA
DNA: TGTGCCAGCAGCCAAGTGATTGGCCGGGGCTCCTACGAGCAGTACTTC
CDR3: CASSQVIGRGSYEQYF

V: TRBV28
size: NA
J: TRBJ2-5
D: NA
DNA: TGTGCCAGCAGTTTACTGGCAGGGGGGCTCTCGGAGACCCAGTACTTC
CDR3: CASSLLAGGLSETQYF

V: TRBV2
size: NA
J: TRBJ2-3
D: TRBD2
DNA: TGTGCCAGCACCTGGAGGCTAGCGGGAGTGGAAGATACGCAGTATTTT
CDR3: CASTWRLAGVEDTQYF